This entry lists 32 T cell receptor beta chains sequenced from one sample in a study of blood T cells in healthy people across ages. The second PCR ran roughly 6 to 11 cycles with a sample-barcoded 5' primer and J-beta primers. TCRdb re-analysed the 5' RACE reads in MiXCR, keeping a single row per CDR3 protein. Of about 680,000 distinct CDR3 sequences listed, over 45% were seen once; the top ten hold around a third. Sequenced input: blood. The receptor source for this set is a woman aged 60-70 years in good health.

The chain recombines TRBV7-2 with TRBJ2-7; 7 bases fit TRBD2. V shed 3 bases and J 1 base; nucleotides not matched to a gene: 6. The CDR3 totals 15 residues. Germline CDR1 SGHTA, CDR2 FQGNSA. The CDR3 protein is CASSFASGTSYEQYF. The DNA for the CDR3 is TGTGCCAGCAGCTTTGCTAGCGGTACATCCTACGAGCAGTACTTC.

This clonotype was observed a handful of times. The chain links TRBV29-1 to TRBJ1-6, with TRBD1 matching 7 bases. The V gene's germline CDR1 is SQVTM and CDR2 ANQGSEA. V shed 4 bases, J shed 8 bases, and the junction held 5 bases outside the gene matches. The CDR3 is 13 amino acids. Written as DNA, the CDR3 is TGCAGCGTTGGTTGGGACAGAGATTCACCCCTCCACTTT. Amino acids: CSVGWDRDSPLHF.

The J gene is TRBJ1-6, the V gene TRBV20-1, with TRBD1 identical over 7 bases. There are 14 residues in the CDR3. Germline loops: CDR1 DFQATT, CDR2 SNEGSKA (reference sequence). J was trimmed by 7 bases and V by 6 bases; bases with no gene match: 9. The CDR3 sequence: CSASPGQKNSPLHF. CDR3 bases: TGCAGTGCGTCTCCGGGACAGAAAAATTCACCCCTCCACTTT.

This clonotype was picked up a small number of times. The chain couples TRBV24-1 to TRBJ2-3, with unresolved D. Germline loops: CDR1 KGHDR, CDR2 SFDVKD. V was trimmed by 5 bases and J by 5 bases, leaving 7 bases between them. The CDR3 is 12 residues long. This CDR3 is CATSAQGDTQYF. The CDR3 coding sequence is TGTGCCACCAGTGCCCAAGGAGATACGCAGTATTTT.

The sample holds a few counts of this clonotype. The chain has TRBV5-1 and TRBJ2-7; weak D call: TRBD2 (5 bases). CDR3 length: 13 amino acids. V was cut by 4 bases and J by 5 bases, with 13 bases left in between. Germline CDR1 is SGHRS and CDR2 is YFSETQ. The DNA for the CDR3 is TGCGCCAGCAGCCTGCTGCCGGGAAACGAGCAGTACTTC. Its translation is CASSLLPGNEQYF.

The chain combines TRBV5-1 with TRBJ1-1; tentatively, D is TRBD1 (5 bases). CDR1 SGHRS and CDR2 YFSETQ come from the germline V gene. Between the trimmed V and J ends, which lost 1 base and 1 base, there was a span of 14 bases. The CDR3 has 16 residues. As DNA, the CDR3 is TGCGCCAGCAGCTTGAGGCCGGGGGACCCGAACACTGAAGCTTTCTTT. This sequence encodes CASSLRPGDPNTEAFF.

The chain couples TRBV28 to TRBJ1-4; 9 bases map to TRBD1. Germline values: CDR1 MDHEN, CDR2 SYDVKM. The CDR3 spans 16 residues. V lost 6 bases, J lost 14 bases, and 19 bases stayed unmatched. Here the CDR3 reads CASSIRVGTGPRGLFF. CDR3 DNA: TGTGCCAGCAGCATTAGGGTTGGGACAGGGCCTAGGGGGCTGTTTTTT.

The chain couples TRBV6-1 to TRBJ2-3; D call uncertain. The CDR3 spans 15 residues. V was cut by 7 bases and J by 0 bases, with 14 bases left in between. Germline assignment: CDR1 MNHNS and CDR2 SASEGT. The CDR3, as DNA: TGTGCCAGCACCGGCAAGGCAGTAAGCACAGATACGCAGTATTTT. Translated, it gives CASTGKAVSTDTQYF.

The rearrangement links TRBV6-1 to TRBJ2-5, with D perhaps TRBD1 or TRBD2 (5 bases each). The J call may not be correct, given that the DNA end is closer to TRBJ2-7. The CDR3 totals 14 residues. Germline-derived CDR1 and CDR2 are MNHNS and SASEGT. The CDR3 nucleotides are TGTGCCAGCAGTGAAGCGGCAGGGACGGGCGAGCAGTACTTC. Residues: CASSEAAGTGEQYF.

This clonotype was detected a few times. The rearrangement links TRBV20-1 to TRBJ2-5, with 9 bases matching TRBD2. Germline CDR1 DFQATT, CDR2 SNEGSKA (reference sequence). The V segment lost 0 bases and the J segment 5 bases; nucleotides outside the gene matches: 1. There are 13 residues in the CDR3. Written as DNA, the CDR3 is TGCAGTGCTAGAGACGGGACTAGCGAGACCCAGTACTTC. Its translation is CSARDGTSETQYF.

This chain uses TRBV20-1 with TRBJ1-5, with TRBD1 matching over 7 bases. Germline V CDR1 and CDR2: DFQATT, SNEGSKA (reference sequence). There are 15 residues in the CDR3. Trimming took 3 bases from V and 5 from J; bases not matched to a gene: 10. The CDR3 here is CSARRTRQGDQPQHF. The CDR3 coding sequence is TGCAGTGCTAGGAGGACTCGACAGGGCGATCAGCCCCAGCATTTT.

About this clonotype itself: Given a much more abundant clone one base away, this may be a read error. This chain joins TRBV29-1 and TRBJ2-5, with 7 bases that match TRBD1. The V gene's germline CDR1 is SQVTM and CDR2 ANQGSEA. With V trimmed by 4 bases and J by 5 bases, 10 bases remained unmatched. This CDR3 is built from 14 residues. The chain's CDR3 is CSVVGIGGGETQYF. The DNA of the CDR3 is TGCAGCGTTGTAGGAATAGGGGGCGGTGAGACCCAGTACTTC.

The rearrangement uses TRBV7-2 and TRBJ2-7; TRBD2 agrees at 7 bases. The DNA end is a closer match to TRBJ2-5, so the J assignment may be wrong. This CDR3 contains 15 residues. Germline V CDR1 and CDR2: SGHTA, FQGNSA. CDR3 sequence: CASRYSGVDSETQYF. The CDR3 DNA reads TGTGCCAGCAGATACAGCGGGGTGGATAGTGAGACCCAGTACTTC.

This chain links TRBV18 with TRBJ2-5; the D gene is possibly TRBD1 (5 bases). V was clipped by 6 bases and J by 7 bases, with 15 bases between them. CDR3 size: 13 residues. Germline V gene data show CDR1 as KGHSH and CDR2 as LQKENI. The chain's CDR3 is CASSLQKQGTQYF. The DNA of the CDR3 is TGTGCCAGCTCCCTTCAAAAGCAGGGGACCCAGTACTTC.

This clonotype was seen a few times. The chain links TRBV4-2 to TRBJ2-7; 11 nucleotides align to TRBD2. Per the germline V gene, CDR1 is LGHNA and CDR2 is YNFKEQ. This CDR3 is built from 14 residues. The J segment lost 5 bases and the V segment lost 4 bases, leaving 4 bases of the junction unmatched. CDR3: CASSLGLAADEQYF. The DNA of the CDR3 is TGTGCCAGCAGCCTGGGACTAGCGGCCGACGAGCAGTACTTC.

This clonotype was observed a few times. The rearrangement joins TRBV7-2 to TRBJ2-7; no firm D call. Germline CDR1 SGHTA, CDR2 FQGNSA. The V end lost 6 bases, the J end lost 6 bases, and 15 bases lay between the germline ends. The CDR3 covers 13 residues. The CDR3 bases are TGTGCCAGCAGGAGATCGGGCATGAGCGAGCAGTACTTC. Translated, it gives CASRRSGMSEQYF.

The chain employs TRBV20-1 and TRBJ2-5; 9 nucleotides line up with TRBD2. Germline V CDR1 and CDR2: DFQATT, SNEGSKA (reference sequence). V was pared by 3 bases and J by 4 bases, with 6 bases of the junction left unmatched. This CDR3 has 14 amino acids. CDR3 nucleotides: TGCAGTGCTAGTGAGGCGCGGGGGGGAGAGACCCAGTACTTC. Its translation is CSASEARGGETQYF.

This clonotype came up a few times. The J gene is TRBJ2-1, the V gene TRBV20-1; D is perhaps TRBD2 (6 bases). Trimming cost V 5 bases and J 3 bases, with 11 bases left between them. CDR1 and CDR2 (germline): DFQATT, SNEGSKA (reference sequence). The length of the CDR3 is 13 residues. The CDR3 DNA follows: TGCAGTGCTGTGTTAGCGGTCTACAATGAGCAGTTCTTC. Protein sequence: CSAVLAVYNEQFF.

This rearrangement joins TRBV7-2 to TRBJ2-3; no reliable D call. This CDR3 has 15 amino acids. Per the germline V gene, CDR1 is SGHTA and CDR2 is FQGNSA. V dropped 1 base and J dropped 1 base, with 9 bases sitting between them. The CDR3 nucleotides read TGTGCCAGCAGCTTAGTAGCACTGGGCACAGATACGCAGTATTTT. It codes for CASSLVALGTDTQYF.

The V gene is TRBV4-2, the J gene TRBJ1-4; D is undetermined. CDR3 size: 14 residues. V lost 0 bases and J 10 bases, leaving 12 bases between the germline ends. Germline CDR1 reads LGHNA; CDR2 reads YNFKEQ. The CDR3 reads CASSQDREAGKLFF. The CDR3, as DNA: TGTGCCAGCAGCCAAGACCGCGAGGCGGGAAAACTGTTTTTT.

This clonotype is a singleton in its sample. The chain joins TRBV29-1 to TRBJ2-7; 7 bases are a match to TRBD1. J was trimmed by 0 bases and V by 5 bases; bases with no gene match: 7. From germline, CDR1 is SQVTM and CDR2 ANQGSEA. The CDR3 covers 14 residues. CDR3 nucleotides: TGCAGCGTTATCCGGGACAGCTTCTCCTACGAGCAGTACTTC. Its translation: CSVIRDSFSYEQYF.

The rearrangement links TRBV5-1 to TRBJ2-5, with 9 bases fitting TRBD1. The J call may be faulty, since TRBJ2-7 better matches the DNA end. Germline-derived CDR1 and CDR2 are SGHRS and YFSETQ. There are 16 residues in the CDR3. The DNA for the CDR3 is TGCGCCAGCAGCTGGAATCCCGGGACAGGGAAGGGCGAGCAGTACTTC. Protein product: CASSWNPGTGKGEQYF.

This clonotype was counted between two and nine times. The rearrangement links TRBV5-1 to TRBJ2-3; TRBD2 agrees at 11 bases. V lost 4 bases and J lost 0; bases outside the gene matches: 4. The CDR3 totals 16 residues. The V gene's germline CDR1 is SGHRS and CDR2 YFSETQ. CDR3 in amino acids: CASSPGLAESTDTQYF. In DNA, the CDR3 is TGCGCCAGCAGCCCGGGACTAGCGGAAAGCACAGATACGCAGTATTTT.

V gene TRBV29-1 combines with J gene TRBJ2-1; TRBD2 aligns across 11 bases. V lost 0 bases and J lost 1; bases outside the gene matches: 8. The CDR3 consists of 18 residues. Per the germline V gene, CDR1 is SQVTM and CDR2 is ANQGSEA. CDR3 bases: TGCAGCGTTGAAGATCCGACTAGCGGGAAGAGGTCCTACAATGAGCAGTTCTTC. It specifies CSVEDPTSGKRSYNEQFF.

The rearrangement uses TRBV28 and TRBJ2-2; tentatively, D is TRBD1 (7 bases). This CDR3 is 15 amino acids long. Trimming shortened V by 4 bases and J by 6 bases, and 15 bases separated the two germline ends. From germline, CDR1 is MDHEN and CDR2 SYDVKM. CDR3 protein: CASSSRQGGAGELFF. CDR3 nucleotide sequence: TGTGCCAGCAGTTCGCGTCAGGGGGGCGCCGGGGAGCTGTTTTTT.

The V gene is TRBV3-1, the J gene TRBJ2-1; D is perhaps TRBD2 (5 bases). CDR1 and CDR2 from the germline V gene are LGHDT and YNNKEL (reference sequence). Trimming shortened V by 8 bases and J by 10 bases, and 15 bases separated the two germline ends. The CDR3 has 12 residues. The DNA for the CDR3 is TGTGCCAGCCCGCTCGTCACGGGAGAGCAGTTCTTC. Amino acid sequence: CASPLVTGEQFF.

This clonotype is a singleton in its sample. The chain joins TRBV27 to TRBJ2-5; 12 nucleotides line up with TRBD2. The J call could be wrong; TRBJ2-7 is a better fit for the DNA end. The CDR3 extends over 18 amino acids. Germline CDR1 MNHEY, CDR2 SMNVEV (reference sequence). CDR3 sequence reads: CASSPSGLAGGELTEQYF. CDR3 nucleotide sequence: TGTGCCAGCAGCCCTTCGGGGCTAGCGGGAGGGGAACTCACCGAGCAGTACTTC.

In this sample, this clonotype turned up a few times. The chain links TRBV7-3 to TRBJ1-2; TRBD1 agrees at 9 bases. Germline CDR1 reads SGHTA; CDR2 reads FQGTGA. This CDR3 region has 17 residues. With V trimmed by 10 bases and J by 2 bases, 17 bases remained unmatched. The CDR3 protein is CAIGSGQGQIRNYGYTF. In DNA, the CDR3 is TGTGCCATCGGCTCCGGACAGGGGCAAATAAGGAACTATGGCTACACCTTC.

The genes are TRBV7-3 and TRBJ2-4; 8 nucleotides agree with TRBD1. The germline V gene has CDR1 SGHTA and CDR2 FQGTGA. V lost 2 bases to trimming and J lost 13 bases; unmatched junction nucleotides: 7. The length of the CDR3 is 13 residues. The CDR3 is CASSLERTGKQYF. The DNA for the CDR3 is TGTGCCAGCAGCTTAGAACGGACAGGGAAGCAGTACTTC.

The chain recombines TRBV21-1 with TRBJ2-7; the table's D call, TRBD1, has no DNA check behind it. TRBV21-1 is described as a pseudogene. The CDR3 spans 16 residues. The DNA of the CDR3 is TGTGCCAGCAGCACGCTTGCCGGGACGGAAACCTACGAGCAGTACTTC. As protein: CASSTLAGTETYEQYF.

The chain is built from TRBV2 and TRBJ2-1, with 7 positions matching TRBD1. Looked up from germline, CDR1 is SNHLY and CDR2 is FYNNEI. Trimming cost V 6 bases and J 0 bases; bases outside gene matches: 2. CDR3 length: 14 amino acids. This CDR3 reads CASRQGTSYNEQFF. CDR3 DNA: TGTGCCAGCAGACAGGGGACCTCCTACAATGAGCAGTTCTTC.

This clonotype came up a few times. The chain combines TRBV27 with TRBJ2-7; the D is unclear. The V gene's germline CDR1 is MNHEY and CDR2 SMNVEV (reference sequence). V shed 6 bases and J shed 6 bases, with 21 bases lying between them. CDR3 length equals 15 residues. This CDR3 is CASRPTRWSSSEQYF. The CDR3 DNA follows: TGTGCCAGCAGACCGACACGGTGGTCTAGTAGCGAGCAGTACTTC.